A single sample is the source of the 3 T cell receptor beta chains below, sequenced in a study of technical replicates of blood from a few donors. Sequencing used immunoSEQ multiplex PCR; TCRdb keeps in-frame clones, though not all of them. The sample has 60,000 or so clones, roughly 97% seen once. The sequenced material came from T cells isolated from PBMCs. The receptor set was obtained from a human donor in good health.

The rearrangement uses TRBV9 and TRBJ2-7; 10 bases are shared with TRBD2. After removal of 0 bases from V and 3 bases from J, the junction contained 3 bases not matched to a gene. Germline V gene data show CDR1 as SGDLS and CDR2 as YYNGEE. This CDR3 region has 15 residues. CDR3 sequence reads: CASSVASSGSYEQYF. The CDR3, as DNA: TGTGCCAGCAGCGTAGCATCTAGCGGGAGCTACGAGCAGTACTTC.

This clone was detected once. The chain recombines TRBV25-1 with TRBJ2-5, with D perhaps matching TRBD2 (6 bases). CDR3 size: 13 residues. Germline-derived CDR1 and CDR2 are MGHDK and SYGVNS. The V end was cut by 8 bases, the J end by 3 bases, with 13 bases between. Here the CDR3 reads CASLGTSKETQYF. For the CDR3, the DNA is TGTGCCAGCCTAGGGACTTCCAAAGAGACCCAGTACTTC.

This clone appeared once. V gene TRBV6-6 combines with J gene TRBJ2-7; TRBD2 agrees at 7 bases. The trim removed 7 bases at V and 7 bases at J, leaving 10 bases unmatched. The CDR3 runs 13 residues. The V gene's germline CDR1 is MNHNY and CDR2 SVGAGI (reference sequence). The CDR3 loop is CASTPRGEGEQYF. Here the CDR3 DNA reads TGTGCCAGCACCCCCCGGGGGGAGGGGGAGCAGTACTTC.